Shown below are 26 T cell receptor beta chains from a single sample sequenced in a study of blood T cells in healthy people across ages. Alongside a J-beta primer mix, a sample-barcoded 5' primer served in a second PCR lasting about 6 to 11 cycles. MiXCR was run by TCRdb on the 5' RACE reads, yielding one entry per CDR3 protein. Counted here are some 750,000 distinct CDR3 sequences, about 20% occurring once; the ten biggest clones make up around a fifth. Sequenced material: blood. The receptors come from a man aged 70 or older in good health.

V and J are TRBV12-3 or TRBV12-4 and TRBJ2-3; D may be TRBD2 (6 bases). The CDR3 loop spans 14 amino acids. Trimming took off 4 bases at V and 8 bases at J, with 16 bases between the two ends. The CDR3 reads CASSSGVLGGTQYF. CDR3 coding DNA: TGTGCCAGCAGTTCCGGCGTATTGGGAGGTACGCAGTATTTT.

This clonotype was detected a few times. The chain recombines TRBV5-5 with TRBJ2-4; no firm D call. Germline V CDR1 and CDR2: SGHKS, YYEKEE (reference sequence). The CDR3 is made up of 14 amino acids. The ends were cut back, 2 bases at V and 9 bases at J, with 15 bases in the middle. The CDR3 reads CASSLPVPVAIQYF. CDR3 in DNA: TGTGCCAGCAGCTTACCCGTGCCAGTTGCCATTCAGTACTTC.

V and J are TRBV12-3 or TRBV12-4 and TRBJ2-7; maybe TRBD1 (6 bases). Trimming stripped 3 bases from V and 4 bases from J, with 16 bases between. The CDR3 consists of 15 residues. CDR3 nucleotide sequence: TGTGCCAGCAGTTTTCAGGTACAGGGAACTTACGAGCAGTACTTC. It encodes CASSFQVQGTYEQYF.

The chain combines TRBV19 with TRBJ1-5, with D possibly matching TRBD1 (6 bases). Trimming took off 4 bases at V and 6 bases at J, with 16 bases between the two ends. Germline CDR1 and CDR2: LNHDA and SQIVND (reference sequence). The CDR3 runs 15 residues. The CDR3 protein is CASSTNQGTPQPQHF. In DNA form, the CDR3 reads TGTGCCAGTAGTACGAATCAGGGGACGCCTCAGCCCCAGCATTTT.

This clonotype showed up just a few times. The J gene is TRBJ2-7, the V gene TRBV6-5, with 8 bases that match TRBD2. There are 17 residues in the CDR3. Unmatched junction bases numbered 9, after V lost 2 bases and J lost 0 bases. The V gene's germline CDR1 is MNHEY and CDR2 SVGAGI. CDR3 sequence: CASSYTLNSGDSYEQYF. CDR3 nucleotides: TGTGCCAGCAGTTACACCCTGAATAGCGGGGACTCCTACGAGCAGTACTTC.

The sample holds a few counts of this clonotype. The CDR3 DNA is TGCGCCAGCAGATCCGGGACTAGCGGGAGATGGGAGACCCAGTACTTC. Residues: CASRSGTSGRWETQYF. This chain joins TRBV5-1 and TRBJ2-5; 14 bases map to TRBD2. Germline CDR1 reads SGHRS; CDR2 reads YFSETQ. The CDR3 contains 16 residues. V dropped 5 bases and J dropped 5; count of bases not matched to a gene: 8. Complete variable domain (other parts from reference TRBV5-1 and TRBJ2-5): KAGVTQTPRYLIKTRGQQVTLSCSPISGHRSVSWYQQTPGQGLQFLFEYFSETQRNKGNFPGRFSGRQFSNSRSEMNVSTLELGDSALYLCASRSGTSGRWETQYFGPGTRLLVL.

This clonotype came up a few times. The chain joins TRBV7-6 to TRBJ1-1; D call uncertain. Germline-derived CDR1 and CDR2 are SGHVS and FNYEAQ. V lost 2 bases and J lost 3, with 7 bases in between. The CDR3 loop spans 13 amino acids. Here the CDR3 reads CASSLFEDTEAFF. CDR3 nucleotides: TGTGCCAGCAGCTTATTTGAGGACACTGAAGCTTTCTTT.

This clonotype has just a few counts. The chain is built from TRBV5-1 and TRBJ2-1; 7 bases agree with TRBD2. The CDR3 runs to 16 residues. CDR1 and CDR2 (germline): SGHRS, YFSETQ. After removal of 3 bases from V and 1 base from J, the junction contained 7 bases not matched to a gene. This CDR3 reads CASSSAGPGSYNEQFF. The CDR3 DNA reads TGCGCCAGCAGCTCAGCGGGACCGGGGTCCTACAATGAGCAGTTCTTC.

This clonotype was detected only a few times. The V gene is TRBV7-2, the J gene TRBJ2-7; D assignment may be TRBD1 or TRBD2 (5 bases each). V gave up 8 bases and J gave up 2 bases, with 13 bases separating them. The germline V gene encodes CDR1 SGHTA and CDR2 FQGNSA. This CDR3 is 13 amino acids long. The CDR3 loop is CASSPLGPYEQYF. The DNA of the CDR3 is TGTGCCAGCTCCCCTCTGGGACCCTACGAGCAGTACTTC.

This clonotype was counted ten times or more. The chain couples TRBV20-1 to TRBJ1-4; a possible D gene is TRBD1 (5 bases). Germline V gene data show CDR1 as DFQATT and CDR2 as SNEGSKA (reference sequence). V shed 6 bases and J shed 2 bases, with 16 bases lying between them. This CDR3 has 15 residues. CDR3 amino acids: CSAQNDRDTNEKLFF. Written as DNA, the CDR3 is TGCAGTGCCCAAAACGACCGGGACACTAATGAAAAACTGTTTTTT.

V and J are TRBV20-1 and TRBJ2-1, with no clear D. The DNA end favors TRBJ2-7, so the J call may be wrong. Germline V gene lookup returns CDR1 DFQATT and CDR2 SNEGSKA (reference sequence). The length of the CDR3 is 11 residues. The CDR3 nucleotides read TGCAGTGCTAGAGATTTGACCGAGCAGTACTTC. Translating it yields CSARDLTEQYF.

The count of this clonotype is one. This chain uses TRBV4-1 with TRBJ2-1; TRBD2 might be the D (6 bases). The CDR3 is 17 residues long. Germline CDR1 is MGHRA and CDR2 is YSYEKL. The V end was cut by 0 bases, the J end by 2 bases, with 14 bases between. CDR3 bases: TGCGCCAGCAGCCAAGAGGTTCCCGGGGGACCCTACAATGAGCAGTTCTTC. This translates into CASSQEVPGGPYNEQFF.

This clonotype was counted only a few times. V usage is TRBV5-1 and J usage is TRBJ2-7, with TRBD2 matching over 9 bases. The J call is in doubt because the DNA end fits TRBJ2-1 better. CDR1 is SGHRS and CDR2 is YFSETQ in the germline V gene. There are 17 residues in the CDR3. CDR3 region: CASSLAASGKSYNEQFF. Here the CDR3 DNA reads TGCGCCAGCAGCTTGGCCGCTAGCGGGAAGTCCTACAATGAGCAGTTCTTC.

This chain connects TRBV12-3 or TRBV12-4 to TRBJ2-7; 9 nucleotides match TRBD2. Unmatched junction bases numbered 6, after V lost 7 bases and J lost 2 bases. The length of the CDR3 is 14 residues. Here the CDR3 reads CASTKGLAPYEQYF. The CDR3 region has the DNA TGTGCCAGCACCAAGGGACTAGCACCCTACGAGCAGTACTTC.

The chain combines TRBV20-1 with TRBJ2-3; 10 positions match TRBD1. The CDR3 totals 15 residues. CDR1 and CDR2 from the germline V gene are DFQATT and SNEGSKA (reference sequence). Losses at the gene ends were 7 bases for V and 4 bases for J; bases not matched to a gene: 11. DNA of the CDR3: TGCAGTGTCCAACTCCTGGACAGGGGGGCAGATACGCAGTATTTT. It codes for CSVQLLDRGADTQYF.

This clonotype was counted a few times. The chain recombines TRBV12-3 or TRBV12-4 with TRBJ1-5; D might be TRBD1 (6 bases). The CDR3 loop spans 16 amino acids. Trimming removed 6 bases from V and 0 bases from J, with 15 bases in between. The CDR3 sequence is CASSPQGGDSNQPQHF. Written as DNA, the CDR3 is TGTGCCAGCAGCCCACAGGGTGGGGATAGCAATCAGCCCCAGCATTTT.

The gene calls are TRBV10-3 and TRBJ2-1; tentative D call: TRBD2 (6 bases). Trimming took 7 bases from V and 0 from J, leaving 13 bases between them. In germline, CDR1 is ENHRY, CDR2 SYGVKD. The CDR3 length is 15 residues. The CDR3 DNA reads as TGTGCCATCATGCCACTGGGGGGCTCCTACAATGAGCAGTTCTTC. Encoded protein: CAIMPLGGSYNEQFF.

V usage is TRBV30 and J usage is TRBJ1-3; D perhaps matches TRBD1 (5 bases). The ends were cut back, 2 bases at V and 2 bases at J, with 13 bases in the middle. This CDR3 comprises 15 residues. The V gene's germline CDR1 is GTSNPN and CDR2 SVGIG (reference sequence). CDR3 sequence reads: CAWSWGKATGNTIYF. CDR3 nucleotides: TGTGCCTGGAGTTGGGGGAAGGCTACTGGAAACACCATATATTTT.

This clonotype has just a few counts. This rearrangement joins TRBV7-2 to TRBJ2-4; D is ambiguous. This CDR3 has 14 amino acids. Trimming cost V 1 base and J 8 bases, with 12 bases left between them. Germline V gives CDR1 SGHTA, CDR2 FQGNSA. The chain's CDR3 is CASSLGWAKDIQYF. The CDR3 DNA is TGTGCCAGCAGCTTAGGGTGGGCTAAAGACATTCAGTACTTC.

The chain uses TRBV5-6 and TRBJ2-1, with 7 bases matching TRBD1. V was clipped by 4 bases and J by 8 bases; unmatched bases: 6. The CDR3 is 13 amino acids. Germline CDR1 and CDR2: SGHDT and YYEEEE. This CDR3 reads CASSRDSRDEQFF. CDR3 bases: TGTGCCAGCAGCCGGGACAGCCGGGATGAGCAGTTCTTC.

J is TRBJ2-1 and V is TRBV12-3 or TRBV12-4; 7 positions match TRBD1. The CDR3 is made up of 14 amino acids. The V segment lost 8 bases and the J segment 8 bases; nucleotides outside the gene matches: 12. CDR3 sequence (DNA): TGTGCCAGCGGTACCTACAGGGGCAGGGATGAGCAGTTCTTC. Residues: CASGTYRGRDEQFF.

For this clonotype: A much larger clone differs from this one at a single base, so this may be a read error. The V and J genes are TRBV6-6 and TRBJ2-1, with 8 positions matching TRBD2. After removal of 0 bases from V and 6 bases from J, the junction contained 1 base not matched to a gene. The length of the CDR3 is 14 residues. Germline values: CDR1 MNHNY, CDR2 SVGAGI (reference sequence). The CDR3 here is CASSYSTSVNEQFF. CDR3 nucleotide sequence: TGTGCCAGCAGTTACTCGACTAGCGTCAATGAGCAGTTCTTC.

The chain uses TRBV12-3 or TRBV12-4 and TRBJ1-3; no clear D. The CDR3 is 13 amino acids. The V and J ends lost 6 bases and 0 bases respectively, with 6 bases between them. CDR3 amino acids: CASSASSGNTIYF. CDR3 DNA: TGTGCCAGCAGCGCTAGCTCTGGAAACACCATATATTTT.

This chain connects TRBV2 to TRBJ2-1, with 10 bases fitting TRBD2. This CDR3 has 11 amino acids. The germline V gene has CDR1 SNHLY and CDR2 FYNNEI. The V and J ends lost 9 bases and 10 bases, in that order; junction bases with no gene match: 3. For the CDR3, the DNA is TGTGCCAGAGGACTAGCGGACGAGCAGTTCTTC. Its translation is CARGLADEQFF.

The genes are TRBV7-9 and TRBJ2-5; 10 positions match TRBD1. The J call may be wrong; the DNA end is better matched by TRBJ2-1. CDR1 and CDR2 from the germline V gene are SEHNR and FQNEAQ (reference sequence). The CDR3 is 17 amino acids. CDR3 bases: TGTGCCAGCAGCCCGCCTGTCCGGGACAGGGGTTTGAATGAGCAGTTCTTC. Protein product: CASSPPVRDRGLNEQFF.

In its sample, this clonotype was seen a few times. This chain uses TRBV29-1 with TRBJ2-3, with 12 bases fitting TRBD2. This CDR3 comprises 18 residues. V gave up 4 bases and J gave up 0 bases; unmatched junction bases: 11. Per the germline V gene, CDR1 is SQVTM and CDR2 is ANQGSEA. CDR3 residues: CSVGRRASGRASTDTQYF. The CDR3 DNA reads as TGCAGCGTTGGGCGACGGGCTAGCGGGAGGGCTAGCACAGATACGCAGTATTTT.